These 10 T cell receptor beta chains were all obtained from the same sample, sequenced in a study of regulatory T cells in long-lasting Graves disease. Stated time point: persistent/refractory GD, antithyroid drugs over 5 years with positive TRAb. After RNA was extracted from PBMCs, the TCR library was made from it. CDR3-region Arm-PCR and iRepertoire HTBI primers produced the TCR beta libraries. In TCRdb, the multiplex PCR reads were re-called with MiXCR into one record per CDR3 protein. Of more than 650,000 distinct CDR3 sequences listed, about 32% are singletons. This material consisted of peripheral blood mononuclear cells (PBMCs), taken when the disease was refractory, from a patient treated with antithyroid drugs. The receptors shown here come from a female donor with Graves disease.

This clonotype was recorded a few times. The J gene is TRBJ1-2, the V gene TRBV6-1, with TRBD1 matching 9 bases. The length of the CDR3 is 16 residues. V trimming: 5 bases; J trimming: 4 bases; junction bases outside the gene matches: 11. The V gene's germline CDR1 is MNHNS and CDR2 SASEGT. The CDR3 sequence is CASSQTVGQGSYGYTF. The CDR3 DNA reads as TGTGCCAGCAGTCAAACCGTAGGACAGGGGTCCTATGGCTACACCTTC.

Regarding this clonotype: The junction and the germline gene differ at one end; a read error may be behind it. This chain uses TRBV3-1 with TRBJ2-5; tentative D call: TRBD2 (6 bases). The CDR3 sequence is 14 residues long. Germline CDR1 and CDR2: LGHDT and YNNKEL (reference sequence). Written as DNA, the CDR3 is TGTGTCAGCAGCCAAGGCCCCGGGAGAGAGACCCAGTACTTC. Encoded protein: CVSSQGPGRETQYF.

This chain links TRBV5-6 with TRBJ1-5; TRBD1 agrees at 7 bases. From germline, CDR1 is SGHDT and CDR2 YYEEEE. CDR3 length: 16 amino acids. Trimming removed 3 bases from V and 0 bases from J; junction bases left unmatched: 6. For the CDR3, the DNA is TGTGCCAGCAGCTACGGACAGGCTTATAGCAATCAGCCCCAGCATTTT. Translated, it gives CASSYGQAYSNQPQHF.

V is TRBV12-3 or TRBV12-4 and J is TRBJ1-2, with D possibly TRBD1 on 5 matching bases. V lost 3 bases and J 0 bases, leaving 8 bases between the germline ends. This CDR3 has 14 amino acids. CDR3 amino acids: CASSFRVTNYGYTF. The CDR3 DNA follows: TGTGCCAGCAGTTTCAGGGTTACTAACTATGGCTACACCTTC.

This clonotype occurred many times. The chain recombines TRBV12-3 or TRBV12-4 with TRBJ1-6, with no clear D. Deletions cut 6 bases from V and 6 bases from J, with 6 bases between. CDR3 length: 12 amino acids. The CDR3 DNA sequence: TGTGCCAGCAGGGTCAGTAATTCACCCCTCCACTTT. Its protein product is CASRVSNSPLHF.

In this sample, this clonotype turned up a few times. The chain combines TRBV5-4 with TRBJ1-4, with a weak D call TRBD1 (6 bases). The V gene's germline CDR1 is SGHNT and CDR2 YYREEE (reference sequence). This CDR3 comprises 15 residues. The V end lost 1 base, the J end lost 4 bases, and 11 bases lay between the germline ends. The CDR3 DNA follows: TGTGCCAGCAGCTTGAAGGGGGGGAGTAATGAAAAACTGTTTTTT. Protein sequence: CASSLKGGSNEKLFF.

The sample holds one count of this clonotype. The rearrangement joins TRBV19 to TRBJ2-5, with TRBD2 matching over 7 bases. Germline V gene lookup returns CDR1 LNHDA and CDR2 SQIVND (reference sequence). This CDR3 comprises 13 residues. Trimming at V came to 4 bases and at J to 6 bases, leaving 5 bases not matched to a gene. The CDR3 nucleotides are TGTGCCAGTAGTACTGGACTAGGCCAGACCCAGTACTTC. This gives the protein CASSTGLGQTQYF.

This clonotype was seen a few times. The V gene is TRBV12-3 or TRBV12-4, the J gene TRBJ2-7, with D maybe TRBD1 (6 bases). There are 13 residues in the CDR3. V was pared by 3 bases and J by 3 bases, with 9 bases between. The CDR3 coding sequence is TGTGCCAGCAGTTTTTCGGACAGCTACGAGCAGTACTTC. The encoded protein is CASSFSDSYEQYF.

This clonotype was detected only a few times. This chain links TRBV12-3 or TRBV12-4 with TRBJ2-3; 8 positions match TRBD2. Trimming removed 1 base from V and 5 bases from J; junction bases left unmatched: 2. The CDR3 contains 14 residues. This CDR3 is CASSLVAGRDTQYF. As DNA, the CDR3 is TGTGCCAGCAGTTTAGTAGCGGGACGAGATACGCAGTATTTT.

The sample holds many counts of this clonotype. CDR3 loop: CASIRAGVLETQYF. In DNA, the CDR3 is TGTGCCAGCATCAGGGCGGGAGTGTTGGAGACCCAGTACTTC. This rearrangement joins TRBV2 to TRBJ2-5; TRBD2 aligns across 7 bases. V lost 7 bases and J lost 5; bases outside the gene matches: 10. Germline-derived CDR1 and CDR2 are SNHLY and FYNNEI. The CDR3 covers 14 residues.